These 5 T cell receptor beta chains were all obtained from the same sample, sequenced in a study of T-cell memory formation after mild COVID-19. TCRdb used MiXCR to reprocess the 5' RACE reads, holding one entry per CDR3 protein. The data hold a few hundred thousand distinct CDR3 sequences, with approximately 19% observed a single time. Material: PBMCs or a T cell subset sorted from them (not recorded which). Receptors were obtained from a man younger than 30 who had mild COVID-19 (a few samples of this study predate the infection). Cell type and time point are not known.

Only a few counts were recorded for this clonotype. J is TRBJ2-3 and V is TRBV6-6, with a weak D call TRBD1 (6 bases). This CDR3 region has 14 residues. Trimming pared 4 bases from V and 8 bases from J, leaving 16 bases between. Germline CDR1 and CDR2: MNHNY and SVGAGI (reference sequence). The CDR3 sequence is CASSSGGEEVTQYF. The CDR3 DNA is TGTGCCAGCAGTTCTGGGGGCGAAGAAGTTACGCAGTATTTT.

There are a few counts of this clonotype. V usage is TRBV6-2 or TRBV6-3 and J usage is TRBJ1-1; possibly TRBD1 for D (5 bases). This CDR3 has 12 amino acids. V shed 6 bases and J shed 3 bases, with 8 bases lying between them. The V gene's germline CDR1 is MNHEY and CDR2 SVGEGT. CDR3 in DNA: TGTGCCAGCAGCATAGGGGACACTGAAGCTTTCTTT. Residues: CASSIGDTEAFF.

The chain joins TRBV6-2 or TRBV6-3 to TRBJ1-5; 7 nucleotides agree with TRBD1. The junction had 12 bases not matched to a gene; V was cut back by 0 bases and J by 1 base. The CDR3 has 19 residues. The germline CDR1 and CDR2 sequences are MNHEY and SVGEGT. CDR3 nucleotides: TGTGCCAGCAGTTACTCGCGTCAGGGGGTAAGAGGAAGCAATCAGCCCCAGCATTTT. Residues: CASSYSRQGVRGSNQPQHF.

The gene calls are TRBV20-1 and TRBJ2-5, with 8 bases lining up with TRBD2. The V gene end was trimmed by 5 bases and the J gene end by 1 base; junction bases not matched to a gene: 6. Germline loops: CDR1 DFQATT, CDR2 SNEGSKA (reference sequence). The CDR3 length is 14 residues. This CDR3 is CSASAGTSQETQYF. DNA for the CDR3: TGCAGTGCTTCCGCCGGGACTAGCCAAGAGACCCAGTACTTC.

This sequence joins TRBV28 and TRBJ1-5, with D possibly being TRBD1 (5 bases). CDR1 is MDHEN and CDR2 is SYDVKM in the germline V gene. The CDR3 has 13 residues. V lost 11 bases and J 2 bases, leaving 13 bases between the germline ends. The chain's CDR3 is CACTGTRNQPQHF. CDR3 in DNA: TGTGCCTGCACCGGGACCCGCAATCAGCCCCAGCATTTT.